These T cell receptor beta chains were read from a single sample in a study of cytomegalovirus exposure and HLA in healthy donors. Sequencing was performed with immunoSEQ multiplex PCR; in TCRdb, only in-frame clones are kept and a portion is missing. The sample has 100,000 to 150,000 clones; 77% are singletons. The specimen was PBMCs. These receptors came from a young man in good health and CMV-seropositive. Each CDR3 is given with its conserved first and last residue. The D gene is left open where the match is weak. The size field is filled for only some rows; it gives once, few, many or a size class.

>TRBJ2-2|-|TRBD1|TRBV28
TGTGCCAGCAGCTCCCCCCCCGGGACAGGGGGCGACACCGGGGAGCTGTTTTTT
CASSSPPGTGGDTGELFF
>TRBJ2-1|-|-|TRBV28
TGTGCCAGCAGCTTCAGTGCGGGGGCGTTGGATGAGCAGTTCTTC
CASSFSAGALDEQFF
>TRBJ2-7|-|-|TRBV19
TGTGCCAGTAGTGCCGCGCCGGGAGCCTACGAGCAGTACTTC
CASSAAPGAYEQYF
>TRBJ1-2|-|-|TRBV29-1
TGCAGCGTTGTGGGGGGACCAGTCTATGGCTACACCTTC
CSVVGGPVYGYTF
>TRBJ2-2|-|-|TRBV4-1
TGCGCCAGCAGCCAAGAGCACATAACAATCTCCGGGGAGCTGTTTTTT
CASSQEHITISGELFF
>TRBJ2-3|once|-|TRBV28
TGTGCCAGCAGTCAGATAGCCACAGATACGCAGTATTTT
CASSQIATDTQYF
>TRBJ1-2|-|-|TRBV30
TGTGCCTGGAGTGTGTGGGAGCACTATGGCTACACCTTC
CAWSVWEHYGYTF
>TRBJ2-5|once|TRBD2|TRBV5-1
TGCGCCAGCAGCTTGGGGGCTAGCGGGGGACAGACCCAGTACTTC
CASSLGASGGQTQYF
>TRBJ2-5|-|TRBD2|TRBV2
TGTGCCAGCACCCTTAGCGGGGGCCTACAAGAGACCCAGTACTTC
CASTLSGGLQETQYF
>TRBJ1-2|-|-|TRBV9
TGTGCCAGCAGCGTAGCTCGGGGTCAGGGAGGTTATGGCTACACCTTC
CASSVARGQGGYGYTF
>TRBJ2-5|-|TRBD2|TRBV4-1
TGCGCCAGCAGCCAAGTCGGGACTAGCGCATCACAAGAGACCCAGTACTTC
CASSQVGTSASQETQYF
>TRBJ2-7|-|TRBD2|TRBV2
TGTGCCAGCAGTGAACTAGCGGGAGCCTCCTACGAGCAGTACTTC
CASSELAGASYEQYF
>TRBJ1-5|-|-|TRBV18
TGTGCCAGCTCACTTTACGGAGGCCAAAATCAGCCCCAGCATTTT
CASSLYGGQNQPQHF
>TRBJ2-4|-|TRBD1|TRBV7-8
TGTGCCAGCAGTTTTCCCCGGACCGGGACAGACGCCAAAAACATTCAGTACTTC
CASSFPRTGTDAKNIQYF
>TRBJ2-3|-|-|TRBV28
TGTGCCAGCAGTTTGTCAGGTCCAGATACGCAGTATTTT
CASSLSGPDTQYF
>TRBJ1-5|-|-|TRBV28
TGTGCCAGCTTGCAGGGAATCAATCAGCCCCAGCATTTT
CASLQGINQPQHF
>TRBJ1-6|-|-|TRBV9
TGTGCCAGCAGCGAGCAGGGGTATAATTCACCCCTCCACTTT
CASSEQGYNSPLHF
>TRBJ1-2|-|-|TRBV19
TGTGCCAGTAGTCCCGGGGTCGCTCGGGGCTACACCTTC
CASSPGVARGYTF
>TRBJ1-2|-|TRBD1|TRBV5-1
TGCGCCAGCAGCGAAGGGGACAGGGAAGAATATGGCTACACCTTC
CASSEGDREEYGYTF
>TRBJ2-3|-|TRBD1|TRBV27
TGTGCCAGCAGCCCGGACAGGAGCACAGATACGCAGTATTTT
CASSPDRSTDTQYF
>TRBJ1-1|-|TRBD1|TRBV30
TGTGCCTCCAGGGGGTGGGACACTGAAGCTTTCTTT
CASRGWDTEAFF
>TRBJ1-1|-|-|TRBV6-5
TGTGCCAGCAGTCTCTACGGGAGCACTGAAGCTTTCTTT
CASSLYGSTEAFF
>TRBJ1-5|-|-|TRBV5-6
TGTGCCAGCAAATTGACAGCACAGCCCCAGCATTTT
CASKLTAQPQHF
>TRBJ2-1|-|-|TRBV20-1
TGCAGTGCTCCCCGGGTTGAGCAGTTCTTC
CSAPRVEQFF
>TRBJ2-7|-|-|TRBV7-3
TGTGCCAGCAGTTCCTTCCTTGGACACAACTACGAGCAGTACTTC
CASSSFLGHNYEQYF
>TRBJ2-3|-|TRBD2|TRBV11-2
TGTGCCAGCAGACCGGGACTAAGCGCAGATACGCAGTATTTT
CASRPGLSADTQYF
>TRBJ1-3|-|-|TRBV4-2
TGTGCCAGCAGCCAAGATAGCCTATTCGGAAACACCATATATTTT
CASSQDSLFGNTIYF
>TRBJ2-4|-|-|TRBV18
TGTGCCAGCTCACCACCTTCTGTAGCCAAAAACATTCAGTACTTC
CASSPPSVAKNIQYF
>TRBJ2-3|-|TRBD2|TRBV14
TGTGCCAGCAGCCAAGGATGGGGACTAGCGGGCCCGGATACGCAGTATTTT
CASSQGWGLAGPDTQYF
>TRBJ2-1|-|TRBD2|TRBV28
TGTGCCAGCAGTTTACCTAGCGGGGGGTCCCATGAGCAGTTCTTC
CASSLPSGGSHEQFF
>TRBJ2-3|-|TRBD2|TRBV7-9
TGTGCCAGCAGCTCGCTGACTAGCCCTGAGTCAGATACGCAGTATTTT
CASSSLTSPESDTQYF
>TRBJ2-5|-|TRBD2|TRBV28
TGTGCCAGCAGTTTGGTACTGGTTAGGGCGGGGGGGCTTGGAGAGACCCAGTACTTC
CASSLVLVRAGGLGETQYF
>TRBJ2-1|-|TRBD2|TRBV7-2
TGTGCCAGCAGTTACCAACTAGCGGGAGTTGCCGAGCAGTTCTTC
CASSYQLAGVAEQFF
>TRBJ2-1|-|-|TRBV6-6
TGTGCCAGCAGTCCTCTCGGACAGTGGGGCGATGAGCAGTTCTTC
CASSPLGQWGDEQFF
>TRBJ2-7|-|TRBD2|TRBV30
TGTGCCTGGAGACTAGCGGGGGGTTACGAGCAGTACTTC
CAWRLAGGYEQYF
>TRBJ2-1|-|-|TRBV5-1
TGCGCCAGCAGCTTAGGAGGGGGCTCCTACAATGAGCAGCTCTTC
CASSLGGGSYNEQLF
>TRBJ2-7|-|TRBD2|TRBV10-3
TGTGCCATCAGTATAGCGGGGGAGAGCTTCTACGAGCAGTACTTC
CAISIAGESFYEQYF
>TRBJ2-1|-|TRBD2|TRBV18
TGTGCCAGCTCATCTCGAGCGGGAGTTTCCTACAATGAGCAGTTCTTC
CASSSRAGVSYNEQFF
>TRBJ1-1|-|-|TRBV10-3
TGTGCCATCAGTGAAGGGGCCCTGAACACTGAAGCTTTCTTT
CAISEGALNTEAFF
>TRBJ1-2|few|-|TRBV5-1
TGCGCCAGCAGCTTTATGGACAGCTATGGCTACACCTTC
CASSFMDSYGYTF
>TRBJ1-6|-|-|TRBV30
TGTGCCTGGAGTGAGGGGTTTAGGTCACCCCTCCACTTT
CAWSEGFRSPLHF
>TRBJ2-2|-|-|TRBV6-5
TGTGCCAGCAGTGACTCGGGGCCCGGGGAGCTGTTTTTT
CASSDSGPGELFF
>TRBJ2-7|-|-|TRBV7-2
TGTGCCAGCAGCCCGACAGTAAGCTCCTACGAGCAGTACTTC
CASSPTVSSYEQYF
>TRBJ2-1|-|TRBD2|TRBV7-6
TGTGCCAGCAGCTTAGCGGCTAGCGGGGGTGATGAGCAGTTCTTC
CASSLAASGGDEQFF
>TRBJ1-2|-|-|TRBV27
TGTGCCAGCAGGCTTGGGGGCCATGGCTACACCTTC
CASRLGGHGYTF
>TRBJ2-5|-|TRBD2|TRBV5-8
TGTGCCAGCAGGTATCGCGGGGGGCCTCCCCAGGAGACCCAGTACTTC
CASRYRGGPPQETQYF
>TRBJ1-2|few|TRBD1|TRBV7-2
TGTGCCAGCAGCCCCGGGACAGGAGCTCTGTATGGCTACACCTTC
CASSPGTGALYGYTF
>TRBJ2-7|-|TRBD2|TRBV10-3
TGTGCCATCAGTGATTCGGCTAGCGGGAGAGTCTACGAGCAGTACTTC
CAISDSASGRVYEQYF
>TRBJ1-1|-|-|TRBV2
TGTGCCACCATAATCAGGAACACTGAAGCTTTCTTT
CATIIRNTEAFF
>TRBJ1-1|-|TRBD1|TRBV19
TGTGCCAGTAGTAAGGACAGGGACACTGAAGCTTTCTTT
CASSKDRDTEAFF
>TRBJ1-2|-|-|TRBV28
TGTGCCAGCAGTTTCGGGGTTGGCTATGGCTACACCTTC
CASSFGVGYGYTF
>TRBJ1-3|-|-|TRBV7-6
TGTGCCAGCAGCTTACCCCCTGGGGGCGGCCCTGGAAACACCATATATTTT
CASSLPPGGGPGNTIYF
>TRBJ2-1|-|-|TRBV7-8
TGTGCCAGCCAGCCAACGGGGGTAACCTACAATGAGCAGTTCTTC
CASQPTGVTYNEQFF
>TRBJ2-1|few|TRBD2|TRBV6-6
TGTGCCAGCAGTTACTCGGGGGGGTACAATGAGCAGTTCTTC
CASSYSGGYNEQFF
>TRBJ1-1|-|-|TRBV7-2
TGTGCCAGCAGCTTTGGATTCACGGGGGACACTGAAGCTTTCTTT
CASSFGFTGDTEAFF
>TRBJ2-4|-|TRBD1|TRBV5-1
TGCGCCAGCAGCAAGGGTCTTCGGGACAGGGGGCGGGAAGCCAAAAACATTCAGTACTTC
CASSKGLRDRGREAKNIQYF
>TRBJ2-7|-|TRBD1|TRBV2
TGTGCCAGCAGCCGGGACAGGGGCGACGAGCAGTACTTC
CASSRDRGDEQYF